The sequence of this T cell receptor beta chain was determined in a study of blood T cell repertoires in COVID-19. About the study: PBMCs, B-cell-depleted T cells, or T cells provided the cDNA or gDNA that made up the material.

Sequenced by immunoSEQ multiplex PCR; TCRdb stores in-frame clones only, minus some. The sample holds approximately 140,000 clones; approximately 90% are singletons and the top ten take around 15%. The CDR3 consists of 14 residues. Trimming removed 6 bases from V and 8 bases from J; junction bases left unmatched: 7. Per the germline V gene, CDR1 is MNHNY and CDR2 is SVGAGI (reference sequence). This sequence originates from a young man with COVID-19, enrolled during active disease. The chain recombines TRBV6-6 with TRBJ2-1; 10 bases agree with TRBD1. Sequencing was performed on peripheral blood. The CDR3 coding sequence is TGTGCCAGCAGGTCCGGGACAGGGGTGCATGAGCAGTTCTTC. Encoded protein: CASRSGTGVHEQFF.